A single sample is the source of the 30 T cell receptor beta chains below, sequenced in a study of siplizumab effects on memory and regulatory T cells. Sequencing was performed with immunoSEQ multiplex PCR; in TCRdb, only in-frame clones are kept and a portion is missing. The sample carries tens of thousands of clones, 80% to 95% recorded once. The sequenced material came from CD8+ T cells sorted from blood. The origin of the receptors is a human donor in good health.

The V gene is TRBV7-8, the J gene TRBJ1-5; a possible D gene is TRBD1 (5 bases). This CDR3 has 16 residues. Trimming took 5 bases from V and 1 from J, leaving 15 bases between them. Germline V lookup: CDR1 SGHVS, CDR2 FQNEAQ. The CDR3 here is CASSPGTEDSNQPQHF. The CDR3 DNA is TGTGCCAGCAGCCCCGGGACGGAGGACAGCAATCAGCCCCAGCATTTT.

This sequence joins TRBV5-4 and TRBJ2-3; TRBD1 matches at 9 bases. Germline CDR1 is SGHNT and CDR2 is YYREEE (reference sequence). V gave up 4 bases and J gave up 4 bases; unmatched junction bases: 4. The CDR3 is made up of 14 amino acids. The CDR3 protein is CASSMGQGPDTQYF. CDR3 sequence (DNA): TGTGCCAGCAGCATGGGACAGGGACCAGATACGCAGTATTTT.

V and J are TRBV6-5 and TRBJ1-5; TRBD1 matches at 8 bases. Germline V lookup: CDR1 MNHEY, CDR2 SVGAGI. This CDR3 is built from 15 residues. V was clipped by 6 bases and J by 0 bases; unmatched bases: 4. The CDR3 bases are TGTGCCAGCAGCCGGACAGGGTATAGCAATCAGCCCCAGCATTTT. Its protein is CASSRTGYSNQPQHF.

The chain carries TRBV27 and TRBJ2-5, with no clear D. The CDR3 length is 17 residues. The ends were cut back, 2 bases at V and 0 bases at J, with 16 bases in the middle. Germline V lookup: CDR1 MNHEY, CDR2 SMNVEV (reference sequence). CDR3 DNA: TGTGCCAGCAGTTTAATTGGAGCGAGATACGACCAAGAGACCCAGTACTTC. Translated, it gives CASSLIGARYDQETQYF.

This chain connects TRBV4-3 to TRBJ2-2; D is unclear. Germline V gene lookup returns CDR1 LGHNA and CDR2 YSLEER. CDR3 length: 14 residues. Trimming took off 2 bases at V and 6 bases at J, with 10 bases between the two ends. CDR3 sequence (DNA): TGCGCCAGCAGCCAACCCGAATCCGCCGGGGAGCTGTTTTTT. Residues: CASSQPESAGELFF.

The V and J genes are TRBV18 and TRBJ1-1, with D possibly being TRBD1 (5 bases). Germline lookup yields CDR1 KGHSH and CDR2 LQKENI. This CDR3 is 15 amino acids long. Deletions cut 8 bases from V and 3 bases from J, with 19 bases between. The CDR3: CASAKGVELDTEAFF. The CDR3 DNA sequence: TGTGCCAGCGCTAAAGGGGTAGAGCTGGACACTGAAGCTTTCTTT.

This chain connects TRBV19 to TRBJ2-7; D is perhaps TRBD2 (5 bases). The germline CDR1 and CDR2 sequences are LNHDA and SQIVND (reference sequence). The CDR3 totals 21 residues. V lost 6 bases and J lost 4, with 37 bases in between. The DNA for the CDR3 is TGTGCCAGTAGCCTCTTCCCCCTCTGGACTGGAAGAGAGCCTCAACCTTACGAGCAGTACTTC. Its protein is CASSLFPLWTGREPQPYEQYF.

The chain joins TRBV4-1 to TRBJ1-1; no firm D call. V was cut by 0 bases and J by 5 bases, with 7 bases left in between. The CDR3 totals 13 residues. Per germline, CDR1 MGHRA and CDR2 YSYEKL. The CDR3: CASSQETGTEAFF. Here the CDR3 DNA reads TGCGCCAGCAGCCAAGAAACCGGGACTGAAGCTTTCTTT.

The gene calls are TRBV27 and TRBJ1-6, with D possibly TRBD1 on 6 matching bases. CDR3 length: 15 amino acids. Germline CDR1 is MNHEY and CDR2 is SMNVEV (reference sequence). V shed 2 bases and J shed 6 bases, with 11 bases lying between them. The CDR3 DNA reads as TGTGCCAGCAGTTTAGGACGGACAGCTAATTCACCCCTCCACTTT. Translating gives CASSLGRTANSPLHF.

This clone was seen only once. J is TRBJ1-5 and V is TRBV4-1; no definite D call. This CDR3 contains 13 residues. Germline CDR1 is MGHRA and CDR2 is YSYEKL. V was clipped by 3 bases and J by 4 bases, with 7 bases between them. CDR3 sequence (DNA): TGCGCCAGCAGCCATCCTGGGAATCAGCCCCAGCATTTT. Translated, it gives CASSHPGNQPQHF.

The chain has TRBV7-9 and TRBJ2-7; 9 bases fit TRBD1. CDR3 length: 15 amino acids. Germline loops: CDR1 SEHNR, CDR2 FQNEAQ (reference sequence). V was clipped by 5 bases and J by 1 base; unmatched bases: 6. The CDR3, as DNA: TGTGCCAGCAGCCCCCGGGACAGGGTTTCCTACGAGCAGTACTTC. This encodes CASSPRDRVSYEQYF.

CDR3 DNA: TGCGCCAGCAGCCAAGATTGGGGGAACTATGGCTACACCTTC. Residues: CASSQDWGNYGYTF. The genes are TRBV4-3 and TRBJ1-2; perhaps TRBD1 as D (5 bases). Germline V gives CDR1 LGHNA, CDR2 YSLEER. CDR3 size: 14 residues. The V end lost 0 bases, the J end lost 2 bases, and 7 bases lay between the germline ends.

The rearrangement joins TRBV27 to TRBJ2-5; tentatively, D is TRBD1 (6 bases). This CDR3 comprises 14 residues. Trimming removed 5 bases from V and 3 bases from J, with 13 bases in between. The V gene's germline CDR1 is MNHEY and CDR2 SMNVEV (reference sequence). The CDR3, as DNA: TGTGCCAGCAGTCTTACCCGGACAGAAGAGACCCAGTACTTC. It translates to CASSLTRTEETQYF.

The chain uses TRBV4-1 and TRBJ2-3; 10 nucleotides match TRBD1. V shed 3 bases, J shed 1 base, and the junction held 7 bases outside the gene matches. The germline CDR1 and CDR2 sequences are MGHRA and YSYEKL. This CDR3 comprises 17 residues. This chain's CDR3 is CASSQTPGTGGTDTQYF. Here the CDR3 DNA reads TGCGCCAGCAGCCAGACACCCGGGACAGGGGGCACAGATACGCAGTATTTT.

The chain employs TRBV7-9 and TRBJ2-5; TRBD2 matches at 10 bases. Trimming cost V 5 bases and J 5 bases; bases outside gene matches: 5. There are 14 residues in the CDR3. In germline, CDR1 is SEHNR, CDR2 FQNEAQ (reference sequence). This CDR3 reads CASSSSGGFETQYF. CDR3 bases: TGTGCCAGCAGCAGTAGCGGGGGGTTTGAGACCCAGTACTTC. Supplemented by reference TRBV7-9 and TRBJ2-5, the full variable domain reads DTGVSQNPRHKITKRGQNVTFRCDPISEHNRLYWYRQTLGQGPEFLTYFQNEAQLEKSRLLSDRFSAERPKGSFSTLEIQRTEQGDSAMYLCASSSSGGFETQYFGPGTRLLVL.

This sequence joins TRBV7-8 and TRBJ1-5, with 7 bases matching TRBD1. This CDR3 has 18 amino acids. Trimming cost V 5 bases and J 2 bases; bases outside gene matches: 15. Looked up from germline, CDR1 is SGHVS and CDR2 is FQNEAQ. CDR3 loop: CASSPWGQTFIGNQPQHF. CDR3 nucleotides: TGTGCCAGCAGCCCATGGGGACAGACCTTTATAGGCAATCAGCCCCAGCATTTT. Full variable domain (rest looked up from reference TRBV7-8 and TRBJ1-5): GAGVSQSPRYKVAKRGQDVALRCDPISGHVSLFWYQQALGQGPEFLTYFQNEAQLDKSGLPSDRFFAERPEGSVSTLKIQRTQQEDSAVYLCASSPWGQTFIGNQPQHFGDGTRLSIL.

The rearrangement joins TRBV11-3 to TRBJ2-1, with D tentatively TRBD1 (6 bases). V lost 1 base and J lost 0, with 13 bases in between. The CDR3 is 17 residues long. The V gene's germline CDR1 is SGHNT and CDR2 YENEEA. CDR3 nucleotides: TGTGCCAGCAGCTTAGTACAGGGCGCGAGCTCCTACAATGAGCAGTTCTTC. Translated: CASSLVQGASSYNEQFF.

The chain employs TRBV4-2 and TRBJ1-1; possibly TRBD1 for D (6 bases). V lost 1 base and J lost 5, with 11 bases in between. The germline V gene encodes CDR1 LGHNA and CDR2 YNFKEQ. This CDR3 is 14 amino acids long. The CDR3 here is CASSQGTAATEAFF. In DNA form, the CDR3 reads TGTGCCAGCAGCCAAGGGACAGCCGCGACTGAAGCTTTCTTT.

The CDR3 DNA reads as TGCGCCAGCAGCCAGGTGGCGGGGGGGCATGCCAAAAACATTCAGTACTTC. Its protein product is CASSQVAGGHAKNIQYF. The chain recombines TRBV4-1 with TRBJ2-4; TRBD2 matches 9 bases. The CDR3 consists of 17 residues. V lost 3 bases and J lost 1; bases outside the gene matches: 7. Germline CDR1 is MGHRA and CDR2 is YSYEKL.

This clone was observed a single time. This sequence joins TRBV7-3 and TRBJ2-5; 9 bases line up with TRBD2. Germline CDR1 SGHTA, CDR2 FQGTGA. The CDR3 contains 18 residues. Trimming removed 4 bases from V and 5 bases from J; junction bases left unmatched: 17. CDR3 DNA sequence: TGTGCCAGCAGCTCCCCCGGGACTAGCCCCACTCGTAAGGAGACCCAGTACTTC. Translated, it gives CASSSPGTSPTRKETQYF.

This chain links TRBV30 with TRBJ2-7; tentative D call: TRBD1 (5 bases). The CDR3 is 13 amino acids. The germline V gene encodes CDR1 GTSNPN and CDR2 SVGIG (reference sequence). Trimming cost V 0 bases and J 0 bases, with 6 bases left between them. Written as DNA, the CDR3 is TGTGCCTGGAGTGTTCAGGGCTCCTACGAGCAGTACTTC. Its translation is CAWSVQGSYEQYF. The complete variable domain, with remaining parts taken from reference TRBV30 and TRBJ2-7, reads SQTIHQWPATLVQPVGSPLSLECTVEGTSNPNLYWYRQAAGRGLQLLFYSVGIGQISSEVPQNLSASRPQDRQFILSSKKLLLSDSGFYLCAWSVQGSYEQYFGPGTRLTVT.

The genes are TRBV5-4 and TRBJ2-7, with 9 bases that match TRBD2. Trimming cost V 2 bases and J 7 bases; bases outside gene matches: 7. The CDR3 extends over 14 amino acids. CDR1 and CDR2 (germline): SGHNT, YYREEE (reference sequence). The CDR3 DNA reads TGTGCCAGCAGCTTACCGGGACTAGCTGATGAGCAGTACTTC. Translated, it gives CASSLPGLADEQYF.

This clone was picked up a small number of times. The chain's CDR3 is CASSFGQEQYF. Written as DNA, the CDR3 is TGTGCCAGCAGCTTCGGACAAGAGCAGTACTTC. The V gene is TRBV7-9, the J gene TRBJ2-7; D perhaps matches TRBD1 (5 bases). V lost 3 bases and J lost 7, with 7 bases in between. In germline, CDR1 is SEHNR, CDR2 FQNEAQ (reference sequence). CDR3 size: 11 residues.

The chain is built from TRBV11-2 and TRBJ2-5, with 10 bases matching TRBD1. The CDR3 runs to 16 residues. The V segment lost 1 base and the J segment 5 bases; nucleotides outside the gene matches: 7. CDR1 SGHAT and CDR2 FQNNGV come from the germline V gene. The CDR3 loop reads CASSLGEGQGMETQYF. CDR3 bases: TGTGCCAGCAGCTTAGGAGAGGGACAGGGGATGGAGACCCAGTACTTC.

The genes are TRBV10-3 and TRBJ1-1; the D is unclear. There are 13 residues in the CDR3. Germline values: CDR1 ENHRY, CDR2 SYGVKD. Trimming shortened V by 0 bases and J by 1 base, and 3 bases separated the two germline ends. The CDR3 coding sequence is TGTGCCATCAGTGAGTCAGGGAACACTGAAGCTTTCTTT. It translates to CAISESGNTEAFF.

The rearrangement links TRBV27 to TRBJ2-7; D gene uncertain. CDR3 length: 15 amino acids. Germline assignment: CDR1 MNHEY and CDR2 SMNVEV (reference sequence). Deletions cut 4 bases from V and 2 bases from J, with 15 bases between. CDR3 sequence reads: CASSSLLGAAYEQYF. DNA of the CDR3: TGTGCCAGCAGTTCCTTGTTAGGCGCCGCCTACGAGCAGTACTTC.

CDR3 protein: CASSYLAGVRELFF. CDR3 nucleotide sequence: TGTGCCAGCAGTTATCTAGCGGGAGTAAGGGAGCTGTTTTTT. This chain links TRBV6-5 with TRBJ2-2; 10 bases fit TRBD2. Germline V CDR1 and CDR2: MNHEY, SVGAGI. The junction had 4 bases not matched to a gene; V was cut back by 3 bases and J by 9 bases. The CDR3 extends over 14 amino acids.

The CDR3 loop reads CSVGREGGTYEQYF. CDR3 coding DNA: TGCAGCGTTGGTCGAGAGGGCGGGACCTACGAGCAGTACTTC. The J gene is TRBJ2-7, the V gene TRBV29-1; perhaps TRBD2 as D (6 bases). The V gene's germline CDR1 is SQVTM and CDR2 ANQGSEA. V lost 4 bases and J lost 2, with 15 bases in between. The CDR3 is 14 amino acids.

V is TRBV6-4 and J is TRBJ1-2; the D gene is possibly TRBD1 (6 bases). Trimming removed 7 bases at V and 6 bases at J, with 15 bases between. CDR1 is MRHNA and CDR2 is SNTAGT in the germline V gene. There are 13 residues in the CDR3. The CDR3 DNA follows: TGTGCCAGCACCCTCCAGGGGATTAATGGCTACACCTTC. Translation gives CASTLQGINGYTF.

This chain joins TRBV6-5 and TRBJ2-7; the match to TRBD2 covers 8 bases. V trimming: 1 base; J trimming: 4 bases; junction bases outside the gene matches: 6. Germline CDR1 is MNHEY and CDR2 is SVGAGI. This CDR3 has 15 amino acids. The CDR3 coding sequence is TGTGCCAGCAGTTACTTGGCGGGAGGCGGGTACGAGCAGTACTTC. Translating it yields CASSYLAGGGYEQYF.